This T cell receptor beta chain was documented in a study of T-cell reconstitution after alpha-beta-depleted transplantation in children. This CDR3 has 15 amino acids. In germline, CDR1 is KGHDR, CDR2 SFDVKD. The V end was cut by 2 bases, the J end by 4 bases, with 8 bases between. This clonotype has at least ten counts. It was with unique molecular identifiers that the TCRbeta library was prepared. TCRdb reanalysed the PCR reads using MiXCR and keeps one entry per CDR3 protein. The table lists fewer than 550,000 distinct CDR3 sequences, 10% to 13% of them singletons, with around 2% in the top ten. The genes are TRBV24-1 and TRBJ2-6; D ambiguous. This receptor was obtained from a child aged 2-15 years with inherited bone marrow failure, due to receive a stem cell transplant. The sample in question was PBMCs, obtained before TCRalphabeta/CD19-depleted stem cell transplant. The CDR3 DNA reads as TGTGCCACCAGTGATTACAAGTCGGGGGCCAACGTCCTGACTTTC. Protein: CATSDYKSGANVLTF.